This passage covers 13 T cell receptor beta chains from one sample sequenced in a study of OX40 agonist ivuxolimab in advanced cancers. Libraries were prepared by immunoSEQ multiplex PCR; TCRdb keeps only in-frame clonotypes and omits some of them. The table has 62,000 or so clones, approximately 84% seen once. Source: CD4+ or CD8+ T cells sorted from blood, taken in a trial of the OX40 agonist ivuxolimab. Receptors originate from an adult with an advanced solid tumor such as melanoma, head and neck, liver or kidney cancer.

The gene calls are TRBV2 and TRBJ2-7; D may be TRBD1 (5 bases). The germline CDR1 and CDR2 sequences are SNHLY and FYNNEI. This CDR3 comprises 16 residues. The V gene lost 5 bases and the J gene lost 1 base, with 18 bases spanning the gap. The CDR3 nucleotides are TGTGCCAGCAGTTATGCCCTAGGGGTCGTATCCTACGAGCAGTACTTC. Its protein product is CASSYALGVVSYEQYF. Drawing the rest from reference TRBV2 and TRBJ2-7, the complete variable domain is EPEVTQTPSHQVTQMGQEVILRCVPISNHLYFYWYRQILGQKVEFLVSFYNNEISEKSEIFDDQFSVERPDGSNFTLKIRSTKLEDSAMYFCASSYALGVVSYEQYFGPGTRLTVT.

The rearrangement links TRBV5-1 to TRBJ1-1; D uncertain. The CDR3 is 15 residues long. Trimming stripped 0 bases from V and 0 bases from J, with 9 bases between. Germline values: CDR1 SGHRS, CDR2 YFSETQ. CDR3 bases: TGCGCCAGCAGCTTGGCGGGCAGAGTGAACACTGAAGCTTTCTTT. It yields the protein CASSLAGRVNTEAFF.

V is TRBV5-1 and J is TRBJ1-1; the D gene is possibly TRBD1 (5 bases). Trimming pared 0 bases from V and 7 bases from J, leaving 16 bases between. CDR3 length: 15 amino acids. CDR1 and CDR2 from the germline V gene are SGHRS and YFSETQ. The CDR3 sequence is CASSLAGAGVDEAFF. The CDR3 coding sequence is TGCGCCAGCAGCTTGGCTGGGGCGGGGGTTGATGAAGCTTTCTTT.

The V gene is TRBV6-5, the J gene TRBJ1-2; D is undetermined. The V end was cut by 2 bases, the J end by 7 bases, with 11 bases between. CDR3 size: 13 residues. Germline CDR1 MNHEY, CDR2 SVGAGI. The CDR3 sequence: CASSYPFGGGYTF. Here the CDR3 DNA reads TGTGCCAGCAGTTACCCTTTCGGAGGTGGCTACACCTTC.

The gene calls are TRBV28 and TRBJ1-5, with 7 bases that match TRBD1. Trimming cost V 5 bases and J 3 bases; bases outside gene matches: 7. The V gene's germline CDR1 is MDHEN and CDR2 SYDVKM. This CDR3 contains 15 residues. For the CDR3, the DNA is TGTGCCAGCAGTGGAGGACAGGACTACAATCAGCCCCAGCATTTT. Translated: CASSGGQDYNQPQHF.

The rearrangement links TRBV11-2 to TRBJ2-5; TRBD1 might be the D (6 bases). Germline values: CDR1 SGHAT, CDR2 FQNNGV. This CDR3 region has 13 residues. V was pared by 6 bases and J by 5 bases, with 13 bases between. CDR3 bases: TGTGCCAGCAGGTTAATCAGGGGTGAGACCCAGTACTTC. Encoded protein: CASRLIRGETQYF.

In its sample, this clone was seen once. The chain is built from TRBV19 and TRBJ2-7; TRBD2 matches 9 bases. The J segment lost 2 bases and the V segment lost 4 bases, leaving 9 bases of the junction unmatched. CDR1 is LNHDA and CDR2 is SQIVND in the germline V gene (reference sequence). The CDR3 runs to 16 residues. CDR3 DNA sequence: TGTGCCAGTAGTACAACCCCGACTAGCGGTCCCTACGAGCAGTACTTC. It encodes CASSTTPTSGPYEQYF.

This clone has just a few counts. Here the CDR3 reads CASSGSSGGSEQFF. The CDR3 coding sequence is TGTGCCAGCAGTGGAAGCTCTGGAGGTAGTGAGCAGTTCTTC. This rearrangement joins TRBV2 to TRBJ2-1; D is perhaps TRBD2 (5 bases). The CDR3 consists of 14 residues. V shed 4 bases and J shed 9 bases, with 16 bases lying between them. Per germline, CDR1 SNHLY and CDR2 FYNNEI. Complete variable domain (other parts from reference TRBV2 and TRBJ2-1): EPEVTQTPSHQVTQMGQEVILRCVPISNHLYFYWYRQILGQKVEFLVSFYNNEISEKSEIFDDQFSVERPDGSNFTLKIRSTKLEDSAMYFCASSGSSGGSEQFFGPGTRLTVL.

The chain is built from TRBV11-3 and TRBJ1-2; 7 positions match TRBD1. The CDR3 runs 13 residues. Germline assignment: CDR1 SGHNT and CDR2 YENEEA. The V and J ends lost 3 bases and 8 bases, in that order; junction bases with no gene match: 6. The CDR3 nucleotides read TGTGCCAGCAGCTTGAGGGGGCGCAGAGGCTACACCTTC. This translates into CASSLRGRRGYTF.

V gene TRBV27 combines with J gene TRBJ2-6; D is ambiguous. The germline V and J ends were trimmed by 6 bases and 0 bases, with 9 bases remaining between them. CDR1 MNHEY and CDR2 SMNVEV come from the germline V gene (reference sequence). CDR3 length equals 15 residues. The CDR3 nucleotides read TGTGCCAGCAGCCCTAACCGCTCTGGGGCCAACGTCCTGACTTTC. This codes for CASSPNRSGANVLTF.

This clone came up once. This chain joins TRBV28 and TRBJ1-3; perhaps TRBD1 as D (6 bases). CDR3 length: 17 amino acids. V was shortened by 2 bases and J by 0 bases, with 14 bases between the two germline ends. Germline CDR1 MDHEN, CDR2 SYDVKM. The CDR3 loop is CASSLGTFRSSGNTIYF. Here the CDR3 DNA reads TGTGCCAGCAGTTTAGGGACATTCCGGAGCTCTGGAAACACCATATATTTT.

The J gene is TRBJ2-1, the V gene TRBV9, with TRBD2 matching over 13 bases. V trimming: 0 bases; J trimming: 5 bases; junction bases outside the gene matches: 2. This CDR3 comprises 16 residues. Germline V CDR1 and CDR2: SGDLS, YYNGEE. The CDR3: CASSVGTSGSHNEQFF. The CDR3 coding sequence is TGTGCCAGCAGCGTAGGGACTAGCGGGAGCCACAATGAGCAGTTCTTC.

The chain has TRBV29-1 and TRBJ1-3; TRBD1 is a possible D gene (5 bases). The CDR3 loop spans 15 amino acids. With 5 bases removed from V and 0 bases from J, the gap between germline ends came to 14 bases. Per germline, CDR1 SQVTM and CDR2 ANQGSEA. In DNA, the CDR3 is TGCAGCGTTCTAGGGACCTCGAGCTCTGGAAACACCATATATTTT. Encoded protein: CSVLGTSSSGNTIYF.